The next 5 T cell receptor beta chains were all read from a single sample in a study of beta chain features in type 1 diabetes. Study-level results: There was a moderate but significant shortening of TCRB CDR3s in all four CD4+ subsets of Type 1 diabetes patients.

No antigen is known for these receptors. The investigators reverse transcribed all of the isolated RNA, so they sequenced expressed TCRB transcripts. Measured with immunoSEQ multiplex PCR; TCRdb has only the in-frame clones, and not every one. This table has about 640,000 clones, 9.5% to 15% appearing once. Sequences were obtained from naive CD4+ T cells from blood. These receptors were obtained from a man aged 30-40 years with type 1 diabetes.

This chain uses TRBV11-2 with TRBJ2-3; TRBD1 is a possible D gene (6 bases). Trimming stripped 2 bases from V and 3 bases from J, with 9 bases between. The CDR3 extends over 14 amino acids. Germline lookup yields CDR1 SGHAT and CDR2 FQNNGV. The CDR3 nucleotides are TGTGCCAGCAGCTTAACTCAGGGGACAGATACGCAGTATTTT. This sequence encodes CASSLTQGTDTQYF.

This clone was observed a handful of times. J is TRBJ1-1 and V is TRBV18, with D unclear. The germline V gene encodes CDR1 KGHSH and CDR2 LQKENI. Trimming took 2 bases from V and 1 from J, leaving 17 bases between them. The CDR3 spans 17 residues. The CDR3 sequence is CASSPRVGSLTNTEAFF. CDR3 sequence (DNA): TGTGCCAGCTCACCAAGGGTGGGCAGCCTAACGAACACTGAAGCTTTCTTT.

This clone was recorded a few times. The chain uses TRBV9 and TRBJ2-7; D gene ambiguous. The germline V gene encodes CDR1 SGDLS and CDR2 YYNGEE. The CDR3 contains 14 residues. V was shortened by 0 bases and J by 1 base, with 8 bases between the two germline ends. The CDR3 nucleotides are TGTGCCAGCAGCGTAGGAGTGGAATCCTACGAGCAGTACTTC. It yields the protein CASSVGVESYEQYF.

This chain connects TRBV9 to TRBJ1-3; D is unresolved. V lost 0 bases and J 0 bases, leaving 7 bases between the germline ends. Germline V gives CDR1 SGDLS, CDR2 YYNGEE. The CDR3 runs 15 residues. The CDR3 DNA reads TGTGCCAGCAGCGTAGGCCACAACTCTGGAAACACCATATATTTT. The encoded protein is CASSVGHNSGNTIYF.

This clone has only a few counts. This chain joins TRBV11-2 and TRBJ2-1; D is perhaps TRBD1 (5 bases). Germline CDR1 and CDR2: SGHAT and FQNNGV. The CDR3 consists of 17 residues. Trimming cost V 1 base and J 5 bases, with 18 bases left between them. Here the CDR3 reads CASSLVSGAPVDNEQFF. The CDR3 bases are TGTGCCAGCAGCTTAGTATCTGGGGCCCCGGTGGACAATGAGCAGTTCTTC.